Given below is one TCR beta chain in context. These data belong to a study of cytomegalovirus exposure and HLA in healthy donors. Study context: HLA-typed donors were the source of 82 million or so unique TCRs, which an early data release held. Within the Caucasian-associated ancestry cluster were around 80% of the approximately 400 genotyped donors.

The donors (healthy individuals) were bone marrow donors. The CDR3 loop spans 15 amino acids. Trimming cost V 2 bases and J 2 bases, with 7 bases left between them. The V gene's germline CDR1 is MNHNS and CDR2 SASEGT. PCR used 60 Vbeta primers and 13 Jbeta primers. Repertoires were generated with immunoSEQ multiplex PCR, while TCRdb's copy carries only in-frame clones and drops some. Seen here are 150,000 to 200,000 clones, 60% to 80% observed once, and the top ten hold 4.7%. This clonotype originated in a man aged 18-30 years in good health and CMV-seropositive. The chain couples TRBV6-1 to TRBJ1-6, with D maybe TRBD1 (5 bases). Sequencing was done on a sample of PBMCs. The CDR3 region is CASSEWGAYNSPLHF. CDR3 bases: TGTGCCAGCAGTGAATGGGGGGCCTATAATTCACCCCTCCACTTT.